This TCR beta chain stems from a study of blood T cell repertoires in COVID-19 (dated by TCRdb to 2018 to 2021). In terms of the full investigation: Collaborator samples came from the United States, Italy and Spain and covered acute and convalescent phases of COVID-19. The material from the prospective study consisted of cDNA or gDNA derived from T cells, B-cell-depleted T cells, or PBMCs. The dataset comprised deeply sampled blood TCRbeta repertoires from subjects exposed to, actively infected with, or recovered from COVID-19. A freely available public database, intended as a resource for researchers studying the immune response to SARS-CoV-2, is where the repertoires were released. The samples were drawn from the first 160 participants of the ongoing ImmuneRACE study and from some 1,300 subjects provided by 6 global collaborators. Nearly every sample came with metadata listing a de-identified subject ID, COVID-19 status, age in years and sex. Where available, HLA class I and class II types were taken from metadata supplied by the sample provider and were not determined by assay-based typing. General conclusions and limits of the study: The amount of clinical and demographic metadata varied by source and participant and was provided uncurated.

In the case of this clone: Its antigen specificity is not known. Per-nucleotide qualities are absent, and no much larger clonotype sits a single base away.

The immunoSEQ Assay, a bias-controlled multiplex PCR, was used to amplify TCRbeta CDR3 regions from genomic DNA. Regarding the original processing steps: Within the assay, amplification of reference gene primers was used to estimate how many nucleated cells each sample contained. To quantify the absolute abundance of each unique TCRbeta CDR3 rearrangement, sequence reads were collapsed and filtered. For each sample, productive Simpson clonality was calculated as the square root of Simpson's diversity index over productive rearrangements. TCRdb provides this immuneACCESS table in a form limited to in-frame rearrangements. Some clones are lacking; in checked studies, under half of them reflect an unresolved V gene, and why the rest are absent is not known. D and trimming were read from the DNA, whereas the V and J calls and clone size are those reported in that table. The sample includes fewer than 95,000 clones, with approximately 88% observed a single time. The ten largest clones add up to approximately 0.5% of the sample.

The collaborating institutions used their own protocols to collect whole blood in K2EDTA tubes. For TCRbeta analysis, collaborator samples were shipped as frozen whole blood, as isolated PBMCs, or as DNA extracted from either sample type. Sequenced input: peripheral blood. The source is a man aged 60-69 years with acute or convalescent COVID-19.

The nucleotide sequence reads TGTGCCAGCAGCTTCCCTCCGCGACTAGCAGATAATGAGCAGTTCTTC. The translation is CASSFPPRLADNEQFF. Recombination joined TRBV7-9 with TRBJ2-1; a stretch of 7 junction bases matches TRBD2. Clipping removes 3 bases from V and 7 bases from J, with 12 as the unmatched junction base count. CDR1 and CDR2 are drawn from the germline V gene (reference sequence): SEHNR, FQNEAQ. The CDR3 spans 16 residues, from the cysteine through the phenylalanine. Here the CDR3 DNA is all that survives: 48 bases in frame from base 1.